The source of this T cell receptor beta chain is a study of blood T cell repertoires in COVID-19. Turning to the study itself: Italy, Spain and the United States were the sources of the convalescent and acute COVID-19 samples.

Authors' analysis steps: Counts of nucleated cells, estimated from reference gene primer amplification, were obtained. Measured with immunoSEQ multiplex PCR; TCRdb has only the in-frame clones, and not every one. V and J calls and clone size are as listed in that table; D and trimming were resolved from the DNA. The sample comprises fewer than 350,000 clones, approximately 90% of which are singletons, and 2.3% rests with the top ten. This clone is a singleton in its sample. Enrollees, about 18 to 89 years old, lived in approximately 25 US areas. Assignment of participants to cohorts was predicated upon participant-reported clinical history. From germline, CDR1 is SEHNR and CDR2 FQNEAQ (reference sequence). V shed 1 base and J shed 4 bases, with 7 bases lying between them. The CDR3 spans 13 residues.

This clonotype originated in a woman between 35 and 50 years old with acute COVID-19. Sequenced sample: PBMCs or T cells enriched from blood (not recorded which). V and J are TRBV7-9 and TRBJ1-2; D gene unclear. CDR3 amino acids: CASSLGLFYGYTF. The CDR3 DNA reads TGTGCCAGCAGCTTAGGACTCTTCTATGGCTACACCTTC.